The entry below gives a single TCR beta chain sequence along with its context. The sample is drawn from a study of blood T cell repertoires in COVID-19. Study-wide background: The cDNA or gDNA used as material had been derived from T cells, B-cell-depleted T cells, or PBMCs.

V lost 4 bases and J 4 bases, leaving 14 bases between the germline ends. Per germline, CDR1 SGHNT and CDR2 YYREEE (reference sequence). The CDR3 has 14 residues. Data came from immunoSEQ multiplex PCR; TCRdb stores just in-frame clones and leaves some out. The sample contains about 100,000 clones, roughly nine tenths of which appear only once. This chain links TRBV5-4 with TRBJ2-5; a weak D match, TRBD2 (7 bases). The sequenced sample consisted of peripheral blood. This receptor was obtained from a man aged 25-45 years in a cohort sampled during active COVID-19. The CDR3 DNA reads TGTGCCAGCAGCCCGAGGGGGGGGCCAGAGACCCAGTACTTC. This gives the protein CASSPRGGPETQYF. Drawing the rest from reference TRBV5-4 and TRBJ2-5, the complete variable domain is ETGVTQSPTHLIKTRGQQVTLRCSSQSGHNTVSWYQQALGQGPQFIFQYYREEENGRGNFPPRFSGLQFPNYSSELNVNALELDDSALYLCASSPRGGPETQYFGPGTRLLVL.